This passage covers 16 T cell receptor beta chains from one sample sequenced in a study of cytomegalovirus exposure and HLA in healthy donors. PCR was performed using 60 Vbeta and 13 Jbeta primers. Data came from immunoSEQ multiplex PCR; TCRdb stores just in-frame clones and leaves some out. This sample carries approximately 150,000 clones, about 85% of them seen once, and the ten largest clones take about 2.5%. Source material: PBMCs. All receptors come from a boy aged 2 to 10 in good health and CMV-seronegative.

The genes are TRBV7-2 and TRBJ1-1; the D gene is possibly TRBD1 (6 bases). The CDR3 extends over 14 amino acids. The V end was cut by 2 bases, the J end by 1 base, with 8 bases between. CDR1 is SGHTA, CDR2 FQGNSA, per germline. Written as DNA, the CDR3 is TGTGCCAGCAGCTTATGGGGGCCGAACACTGAAGCTTTCTTT. As protein: CASSLWGPNTEAFF.

The chain joins TRBV28 to TRBJ1-2, with 7 bases lining up with TRBD1. This CDR3 has 13 residues. Germline lookup yields CDR1 MDHEN and CDR2 SYDVKM. The J segment lost 13 bases and the V segment lost 3 bases, leaving 11 bases of the junction unmatched. The CDR3 DNA follows: TGTGCCAGCAGTTTTAGGGGGCCGGCCGGGTTCACCTTC. It is translated as CASSFRGPAGFTF.

This chain uses TRBV28 with TRBJ2-3; D may be TRBD2 (6 bases). Germline values: CDR1 MDHEN, CDR2 SYDVKM. CDR3 length: 15 residues. V was shortened by 3 bases and J by 0 bases, with 10 bases between the two germline ends. CDR3 sequence: CASSFISGSTDTQYF. CDR3 coding DNA: TGTGCCAGCAGTTTCATCAGCGGGAGCACAGATACGCAGTATTTT.

The rearrangement links TRBV6-1 to TRBJ1-5; no reliable D call. This CDR3 has 16 residues. Between the trimmed V and J ends, which lost 3 bases and 0 bases, there was a span of 12 bases. Germline V gene lookup returns CDR1 MNHNS and CDR2 SASEGT. CDR3 nucleotides: TGTGCCAGCAGTGAGTTAACGGGGTATAGCAATCAGCCCCAGCATTTT. It encodes CASSELTGYSNQPQHF.

This sequence joins TRBV25-1 and TRBJ2-1, with D unclear. V lost 6 bases, J lost 6 bases, and 3 bases lay in between. The CDR3 extends over 10 amino acids. CDR1 MGHDK and CDR2 SYGVNS come from the germline V gene. CDR3 protein: CASSLNEQFF. The CDR3 DNA reads TGTGCCAGCAGCCTCAATGAGCAGTTCTTC.

This clone was seen only once. The chain links TRBV7-6 to TRBJ1-2; maybe TRBD1 (5 bases). Germline V gene data show CDR1 as SGHVS and CDR2 as FNYEAQ. The CDR3 has 16 residues. V was cut by 3 bases and J by 2 bases, with 16 bases left in between. The CDR3 reads CASSFGPTARNYGYTF. The CDR3 region has the DNA TGTGCCAGCAGCTTCGGCCCGACAGCCCGAAACTATGGCTACACCTTC. The entire variable domain, with the rest obtained from reference TRBV7-6 and TRBJ1-2, is as follows: GAGVSQSPRYKVTKRGQDVALRCDPISGHVSLYWYRQALGQGPEFLTYFNYEAQQDKSGLPNDRFSAERPEGSISTLTIQRTEQRDSAMYRCASSFGPTARNYGYTFGSGTRLTVV.

This chain connects TRBV4-1 to TRBJ2-5; 12 bases fit TRBD2. V lost 4 bases and J lost 6; bases outside the gene matches: 6. This CDR3 comprises 15 residues. Germline lookup yields CDR1 MGHRA and CDR2 YSYEKL. The CDR3 loop is CASSRLAGAEKTQYF. In DNA, the CDR3 is TGCGCCAGCAGCCGACTAGCGGGGGCGGAAAAGACCCAGTACTTC.

This rearrangement joins TRBV5-4 to TRBJ2-3; D might be TRBD2 (6 bases). The CDR3 consists of 13 residues. The germline V and J ends were trimmed by 1 base and 7 bases, with 10 bases remaining between them. From germline, CDR1 is SGHNT and CDR2 YYREEE (reference sequence). The DNA for the CDR3 is TGTGCCAGCAGCTTGTCGGGGGACTATACGCAGTATTTT. It specifies CASSLSGDYTQYF.

The chain uses TRBV5-1 and TRBJ2-1; 15 nucleotides agree with TRBD2. Germline lookup yields CDR1 SGHRS and CDR2 YFSETQ. With 2 bases clipped from V and 2 bases from J, the junction kept 5 bases outside the gene matches. The CDR3 is made up of 18 amino acids. As DNA, the CDR3 is TGCGCCAGCAGCTTCTCTGGACTAGCGGGAGGGACCTACAATGAGCAGTTCTTC. Its protein is CASSFSGLAGGTYNEQFF.

This clone was recorded only once. This chain uses TRBV7-8 with TRBJ1-5, with TRBD1 matching over 8 bases. CDR3 length equals 14 residues. The germline V gene encodes CDR1 SGHVS and CDR2 FQNEAQ. Losses at the gene ends were 4 bases for V and 5 bases for J; bases not matched to a gene: 4. The CDR3 sequence is CASSSLDRDQPQHF. DNA for the CDR3: TGTGCCAGCAGCTCACTGGACAGGGATCAGCCCCAGCATTTT.

The chain carries TRBV4-3 and TRBJ2-7; 7 bases map to TRBD2. The V and J ends lost 2 bases and 4 bases, in that order; junction bases with no gene match: 2. The CDR3 consists of 13 residues. The germline gives CDR1 LGHNA, CDR2 YSLEER. CDR3 DNA: TGCGCCAGCAGCCAATGGGGGGGTTACGAGCAGTACTTC. Translated, it gives CASSQWGGYEQYF.

The CDR3 DNA follows: TGTGCCACCAGCGGCCAGGACAGGGTTGGTGAAAAACTGTTTTTT. It codes for CATSGQDRVGEKLFF. V usage is TRBV15 and J usage is TRBJ1-4; 8 nucleotides align to TRBD1. Germline lookup yields CDR1 LNHNV and CDR2 YYDKDF (reference sequence). The CDR3 length is 15 residues. J lost 7 bases, V lost 5 bases, and 9 bases had no gene match.

This sequence joins TRBV7-9 and TRBJ1-1; D might be TRBD1 (5 bases). Germline lookup yields CDR1 SEHNR and CDR2 FQNEAQ (reference sequence). V lost 1 base and J lost 3, with 12 bases in between. CDR3 length: 15 residues. CDR3 protein: CASSLGGSGYTEAFF. CDR3 sequence (DNA): TGTGCCAGCAGCTTAGGAGGATCAGGGTACACTGAAGCTTTCTTT.

This clone was seen only once. The chain joins TRBV4-2 to TRBJ2-1; D is possibly TRBD2 (6 bases). In germline, CDR1 is LGHNA, CDR2 YNFKEQ. V dropped 3 bases and J dropped 5 bases, with 17 bases sitting between them. The CDR3 spans 16 residues. This CDR3 reads CASSQDPGVRHNEQFF. The DNA for the CDR3 is TGTGCCAGCAGCCAGGACCCGGGGGTTCGGCACAATGAGCAGTTCTTC.

The chain links TRBV7-5 to TRBJ2-1; the table's D call TRBD2 went unverified against the DNA. TRBV7-5 is termed a pseudogene. This CDR3 spans 14 amino acids. CDR3: CARSLVWRLNEQFF. For the CDR3, the DNA is TGTGCCAGAAGCTTAGTTTGGAGGCTCAATGAGCAGTTCTTC.

The chain carries TRBV18 and TRBJ2-7; maybe TRBD2 (5 bases). This CDR3 has 14 residues. With 3 bases removed from V and 2 bases from J, the gap between germline ends came to 11 bases. From germline, CDR1 is KGHSH and CDR2 LQKENI. CDR3 bases: TGTGCCAGCTCACCGCTGGACTCCACCTACGAGCAGTACTTC. Translating gives CASSPLDSTYEQYF.